This T cell receptor (beta chain) was observed in a study of shared clonotypes between healthy human individuals. The V gene's germline CDR1 is MNHNY and CDR2 SVGAGI (reference sequence). The ends were cut back, 0 bases at V and 4 bases at J, with 8 bases in the middle. This CDR3 is 14 amino acids long. Repertoires were generated with immunoSEQ multiplex PCR, while TCRdb's copy carries only in-frame clones and drops some. The sample yields over a million clones, about 98% seen once. The source material was naive CD4+ T cells sorted from blood. The subset here: CD45RA+ positively selected. This sequence originates from a man aged 25 to 45 in good health. The gene calls are TRBV6-6 and TRBJ2-3; perhaps TRBD1 as D (6 bases). CDR3 amino acids: CASSYSDSADTQYF. CDR3 sequence (DNA): TGTGCCAGCAGTTACTCGGACAGCGCAGATACGCAGTATTTT.